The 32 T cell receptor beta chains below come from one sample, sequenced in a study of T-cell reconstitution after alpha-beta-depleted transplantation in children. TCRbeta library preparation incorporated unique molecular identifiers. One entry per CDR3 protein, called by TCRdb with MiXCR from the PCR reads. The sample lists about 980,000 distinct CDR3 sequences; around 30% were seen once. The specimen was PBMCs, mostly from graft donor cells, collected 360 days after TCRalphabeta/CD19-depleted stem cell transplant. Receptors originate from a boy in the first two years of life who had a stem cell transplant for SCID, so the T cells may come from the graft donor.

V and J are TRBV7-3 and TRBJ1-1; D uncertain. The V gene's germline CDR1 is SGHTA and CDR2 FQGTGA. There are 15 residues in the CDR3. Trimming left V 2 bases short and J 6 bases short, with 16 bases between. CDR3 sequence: CASSLYYSGKAEAFF. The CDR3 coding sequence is TGTGCCAGCAGCTTATACTACAGCGGAAAGGCTGAAGCTTTCTTT.

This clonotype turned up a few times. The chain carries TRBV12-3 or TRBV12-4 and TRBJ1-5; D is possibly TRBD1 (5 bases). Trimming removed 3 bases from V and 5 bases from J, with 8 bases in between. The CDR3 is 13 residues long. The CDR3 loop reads CASSFGGDQPQHF. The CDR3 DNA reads TGTGCCAGCAGTTTCGGGGGGGATCAGCCCCAGCATTTT.

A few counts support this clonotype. Here the CDR3 reads CASSPLGGNQPQHF. CDR3 coding DNA: TGCGCCAGCAGCCCCTTAGGGGGCAATCAGCCCCAGCATTTT. The chain combines TRBV5-1 with TRBJ1-5, with D maybe TRBD1 (5 bases). The V end lost 4 bases, the J end lost 2 bases, and 10 bases lay between the germline ends. The CDR3 has 14 residues. Germline V gives CDR1 SGHRS, CDR2 YFSETQ.

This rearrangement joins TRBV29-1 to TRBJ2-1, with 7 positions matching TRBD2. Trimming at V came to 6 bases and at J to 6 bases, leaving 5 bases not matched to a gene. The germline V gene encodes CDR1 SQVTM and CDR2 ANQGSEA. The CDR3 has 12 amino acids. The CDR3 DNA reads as TGCAGCGTATGGGGAGGGGTCAATGAGCAGTTCTTC. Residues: CSVWGGVNEQFF.

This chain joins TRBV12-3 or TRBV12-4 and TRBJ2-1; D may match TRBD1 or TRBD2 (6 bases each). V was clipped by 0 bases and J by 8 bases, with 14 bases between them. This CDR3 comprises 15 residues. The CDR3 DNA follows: TGTGCCAGCAGTTTAGCGGGGCCCGGGGGCGATGAGCAGTTCTTC. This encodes CASSLAGPGGDEQFF.

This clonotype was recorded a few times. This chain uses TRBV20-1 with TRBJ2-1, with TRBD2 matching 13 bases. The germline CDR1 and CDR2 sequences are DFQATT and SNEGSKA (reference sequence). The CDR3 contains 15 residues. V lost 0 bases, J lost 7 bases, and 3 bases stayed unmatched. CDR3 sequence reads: CSARELAGGLNEQFF. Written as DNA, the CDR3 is TGCAGTGCTAGAGAACTAGCGGGAGGGCTAAATGAGCAGTTCTTC.

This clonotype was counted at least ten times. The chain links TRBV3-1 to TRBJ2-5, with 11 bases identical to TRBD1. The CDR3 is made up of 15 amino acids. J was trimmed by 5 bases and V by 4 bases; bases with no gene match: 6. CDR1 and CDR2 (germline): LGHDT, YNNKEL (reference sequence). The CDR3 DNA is TGTGCCAGCAGCCCGCGGACAGGGGGCCGGGAGACCCAGTACTTC. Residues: CASSPRTGGRETQYF.

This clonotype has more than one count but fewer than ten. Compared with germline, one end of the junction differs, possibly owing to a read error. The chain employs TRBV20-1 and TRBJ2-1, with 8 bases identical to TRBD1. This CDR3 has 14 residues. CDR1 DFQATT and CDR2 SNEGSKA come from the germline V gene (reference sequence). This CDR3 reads CSAREGQARGEQFF. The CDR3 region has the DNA TGCAGTGCGAGAGAGGGACAGGCGAGGGGTGAGCAGTTCTTC.

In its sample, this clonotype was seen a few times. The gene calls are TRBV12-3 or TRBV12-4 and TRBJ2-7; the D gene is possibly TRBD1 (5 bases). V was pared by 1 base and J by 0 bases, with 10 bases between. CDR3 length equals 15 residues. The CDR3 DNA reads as TGTGCCAGCAGTTTAGGGACACTTAGCTCCTACGAGCAGTACTTC. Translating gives CASSLGTLSSYEQYF.

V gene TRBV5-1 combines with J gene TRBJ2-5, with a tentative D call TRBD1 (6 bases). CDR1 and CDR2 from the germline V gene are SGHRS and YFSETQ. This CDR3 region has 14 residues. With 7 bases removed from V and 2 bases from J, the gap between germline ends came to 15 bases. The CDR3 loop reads CASSDRLSQETQYF. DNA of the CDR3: TGCGCCAGCTCCGACAGGCTATCTCAAGAGACCCAGTACTTC.

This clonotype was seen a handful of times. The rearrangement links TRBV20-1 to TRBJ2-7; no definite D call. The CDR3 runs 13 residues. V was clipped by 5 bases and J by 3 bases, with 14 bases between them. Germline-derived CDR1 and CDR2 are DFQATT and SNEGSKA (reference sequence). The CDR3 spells CSASQSRLYEQYF. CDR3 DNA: TGCAGTGCTTCCCAATCCAGACTCTACGAGCAGTACTTC.

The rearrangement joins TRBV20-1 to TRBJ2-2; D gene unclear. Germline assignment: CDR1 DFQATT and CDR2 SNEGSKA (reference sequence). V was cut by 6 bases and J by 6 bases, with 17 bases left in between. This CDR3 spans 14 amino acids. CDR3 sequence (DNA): TGCAGTGCCCAAGCACGGGCCCCGGCCGGGGAGCTGTTTTTT. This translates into CSAQARAPAGELFF.

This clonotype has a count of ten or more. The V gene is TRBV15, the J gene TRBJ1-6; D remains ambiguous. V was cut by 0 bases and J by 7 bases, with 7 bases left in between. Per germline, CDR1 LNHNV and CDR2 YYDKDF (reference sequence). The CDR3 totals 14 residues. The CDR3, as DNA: TGTGCCACCAGCAGAGATTACGAGAATTCACCCCTCCACTTT. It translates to CATSRDYENSPLHF.

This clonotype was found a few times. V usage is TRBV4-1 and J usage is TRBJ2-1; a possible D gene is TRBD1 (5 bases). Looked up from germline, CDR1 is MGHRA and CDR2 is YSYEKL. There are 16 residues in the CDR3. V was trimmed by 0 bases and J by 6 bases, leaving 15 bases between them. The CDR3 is CASSQDKTVPGNEQFF. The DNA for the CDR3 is TGCGCCAGCAGCCAAGATAAGACAGTCCCGGGCAATGAGCAGTTCTTC.

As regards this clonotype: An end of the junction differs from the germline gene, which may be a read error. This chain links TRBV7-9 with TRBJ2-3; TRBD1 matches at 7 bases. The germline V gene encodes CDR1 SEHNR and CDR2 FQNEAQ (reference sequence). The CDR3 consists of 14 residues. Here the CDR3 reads CASSPYRGTVTQYF. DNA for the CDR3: TGTGCCAGCAGCCCCTACAGGGGAACAGTTACGCAGTATTTT.

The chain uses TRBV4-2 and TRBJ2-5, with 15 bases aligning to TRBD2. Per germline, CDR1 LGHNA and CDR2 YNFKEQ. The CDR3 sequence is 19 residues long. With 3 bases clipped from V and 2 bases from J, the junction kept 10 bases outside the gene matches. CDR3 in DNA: TGTGCCAGCAGCCAGTTCTGGACTAGCGGGGGGGCTGGGCAAGAGACCCAGTACTTC. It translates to CASSQFWTSGGAGQETQYF.

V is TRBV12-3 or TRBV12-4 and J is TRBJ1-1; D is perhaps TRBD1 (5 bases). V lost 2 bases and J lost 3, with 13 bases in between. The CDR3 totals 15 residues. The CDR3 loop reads CASSLLEGPDTEAFF. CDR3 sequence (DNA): TGTGCCAGCAGTTTATTGGAGGGGCCCGACACTGAAGCTTTCTTT.

The DNA of the CDR3 is TGCAGTGCTAGAGATGAAAGACAGGCCCTCACCGGGGAGCTGTTTTTT. Translated, it gives CSARDERQALTGELFF. The V gene is TRBV20-1, the J gene TRBJ2-2; weak D call: TRBD1 (6 bases). Germline V gene sequence: CDR1 DFQATT, CDR2 SNEGSKA (reference sequence). The CDR3 sequence is 16 residues long. Trimming removed 0 bases at V and 4 bases at J, with 15 bases between.

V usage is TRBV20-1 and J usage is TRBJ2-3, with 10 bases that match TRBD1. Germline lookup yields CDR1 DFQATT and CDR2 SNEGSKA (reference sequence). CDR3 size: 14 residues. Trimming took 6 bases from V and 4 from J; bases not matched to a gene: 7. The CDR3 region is CSATGTGVADTQYF. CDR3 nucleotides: TGCAGTGCCACCGGGACAGGGGTTGCAGATACGCAGTATTTT.

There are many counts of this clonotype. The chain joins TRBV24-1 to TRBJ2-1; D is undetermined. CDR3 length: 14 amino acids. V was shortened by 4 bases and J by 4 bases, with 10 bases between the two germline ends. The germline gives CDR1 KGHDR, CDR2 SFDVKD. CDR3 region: CATSEPWGYNEQFF. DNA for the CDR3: TGTGCCACCAGTGAACCTTGGGGATACAATGAGCAGTTCTTC.

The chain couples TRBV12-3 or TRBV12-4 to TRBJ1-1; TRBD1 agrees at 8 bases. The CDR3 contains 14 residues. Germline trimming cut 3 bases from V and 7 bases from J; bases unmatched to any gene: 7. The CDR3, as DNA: TGTGCCAGCAGTTTTGTCAGGGGGCAGATTGAAGCTTTCTTT. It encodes CASSFVRGQIEAFF.

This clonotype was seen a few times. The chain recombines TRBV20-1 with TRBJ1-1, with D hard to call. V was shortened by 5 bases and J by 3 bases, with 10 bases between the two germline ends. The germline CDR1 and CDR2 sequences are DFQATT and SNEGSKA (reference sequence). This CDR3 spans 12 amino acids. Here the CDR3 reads CSAGGIDTEAFF. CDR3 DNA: TGCAGTGCTGGAGGGATCGACACTGAAGCTTTCTTT.

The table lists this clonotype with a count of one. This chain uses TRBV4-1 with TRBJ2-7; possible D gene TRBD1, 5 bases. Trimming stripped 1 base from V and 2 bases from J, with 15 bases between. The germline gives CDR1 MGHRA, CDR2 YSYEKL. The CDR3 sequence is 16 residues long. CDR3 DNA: TGCGCCAGCAGCCAAGTTTGGCACAGGCACCCCTACGAGCAGTACTTC. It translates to CASSQVWHRHPYEQYF.

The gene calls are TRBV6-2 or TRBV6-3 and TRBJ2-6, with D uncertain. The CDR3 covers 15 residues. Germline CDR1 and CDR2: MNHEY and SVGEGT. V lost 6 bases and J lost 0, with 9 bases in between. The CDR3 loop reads CASSNSGSGANVLTF. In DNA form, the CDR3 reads TGTGCCAGCAGCAACTCAGGCTCTGGGGCCAACGTCCTGACTTTC.

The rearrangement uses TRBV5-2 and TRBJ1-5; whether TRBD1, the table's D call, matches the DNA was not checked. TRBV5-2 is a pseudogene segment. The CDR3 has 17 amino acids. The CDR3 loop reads CASTAGSGLNSNQPQHF. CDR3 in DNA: TGTGCCAGCACCGCAGGATCAGGGCTTAATAGCAATCAGCCCCAGCATTTT.

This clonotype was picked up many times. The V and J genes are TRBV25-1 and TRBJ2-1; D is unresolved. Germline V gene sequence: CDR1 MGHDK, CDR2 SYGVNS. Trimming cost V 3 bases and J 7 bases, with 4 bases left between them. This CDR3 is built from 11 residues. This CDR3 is CASSDQNEQFF. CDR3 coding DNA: TGTGCCAGCAGTGATCAGAATGAGCAGTTCTTC.

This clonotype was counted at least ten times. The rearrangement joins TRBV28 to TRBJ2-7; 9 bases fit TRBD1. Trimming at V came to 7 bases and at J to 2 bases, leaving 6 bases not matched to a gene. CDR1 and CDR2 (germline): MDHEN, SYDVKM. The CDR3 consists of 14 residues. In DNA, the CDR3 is TGTGCCAGCAAACTGGGACAGGGCACCTACGAGCAGTACTTC. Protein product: CASKLGQGTYEQYF.

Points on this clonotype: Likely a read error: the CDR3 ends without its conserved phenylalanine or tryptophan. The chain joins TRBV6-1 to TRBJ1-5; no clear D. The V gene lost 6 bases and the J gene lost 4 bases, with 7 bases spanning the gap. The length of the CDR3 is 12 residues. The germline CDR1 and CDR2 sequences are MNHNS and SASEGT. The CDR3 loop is CASRLTNQPQHI. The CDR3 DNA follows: TGTGCCAGCAGGTTGACTAATCAGCCCCAGCATATT.

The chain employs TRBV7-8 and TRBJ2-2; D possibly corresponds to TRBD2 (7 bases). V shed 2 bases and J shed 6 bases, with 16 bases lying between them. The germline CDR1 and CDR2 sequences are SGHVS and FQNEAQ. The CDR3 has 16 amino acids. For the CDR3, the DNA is TGTGCCAGCAGCTTACGGGGGGCAGGGCTTGCCGGGGAGCTGTTTTTT. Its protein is CASSLRGAGLAGELFF.

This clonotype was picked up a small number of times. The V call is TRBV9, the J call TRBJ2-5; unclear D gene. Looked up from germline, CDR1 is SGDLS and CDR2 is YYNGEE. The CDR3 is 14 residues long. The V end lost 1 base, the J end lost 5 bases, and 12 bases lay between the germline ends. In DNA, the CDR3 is TGTGCCAGCAGCGTAATACCACACGGCGAGACCCAGTACTTC. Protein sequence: CASSVIPHGETQYF.

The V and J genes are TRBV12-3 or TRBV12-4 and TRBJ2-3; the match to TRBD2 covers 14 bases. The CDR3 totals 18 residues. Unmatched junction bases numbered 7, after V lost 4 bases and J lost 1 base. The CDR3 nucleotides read TGTGCCAGCAGTTCGGGACTAGCGGGGGCGTTAGGCACAGATACGCAGTATTTT. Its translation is CASSSGLAGALGTDTQYF.

Here the CDR3 reads CASSPPGTGAKNTEAFF. In DNA, the CDR3 is TGTGCCAGCTCACCACCAGGGACAGGGGCTAAAAACACTGAAGCTTTCTTT. The chain links TRBV18 to TRBJ1-1, with TRBD1 identical over 10 bases. J lost 2 bases, V lost 0 bases, and 6 bases had no gene match. The CDR3 is 17 amino acids. CDR1 KGHSH and CDR2 LQKENI come from the germline V gene.